A single T cell receptor beta chain is shown here with its context. The antigen is undetermined. V shed 3 bases, J shed 4 bases, and the junction held 5 bases outside the gene matches. The CDR3 totals 14 residues. Germline-derived CDR1 and CDR2 are MNHNS and SASEGT. These data are taken from a study of STAT3 mutations in large granular lymphocyte leukemia. Broader study findings: In several patients, dominant TCR clone burden exceeded STAT3 mutant burden. At least one immunodominant TCR beta clonotype appeared in every T-cell large granular lymphocyte leukemia patient. In about 30% of the 18 patients, new TCR clonotypes emerged after therapy.

Profiled with immunoSEQ multiplex PCR; TCRdb holds only in-frame clones, not every one. This table holds about 15,000 clones, 80% to 95% found once. This TCR came from a woman aged 45 to 65 with T-cell large granular lymphocyte leukemia. Some clones in this sample may be carry-over from other donors' samples. This chain uses TRBV6-1 with TRBJ2-7; 8 nucleotides line up with TRBD2. Sequenced material: peripheral blood mononuclear cells. The DNA for the CDR3 is TGTGCCAGCAGTGAGGCCAGCGGGAGATACGAGCAGTACTTC. It specifies CASSEASGRYEQYF.